A single sample gave rise to the 22 T cell receptor beta chains below, sequenced in a study of cytomegalovirus exposure and HLA in healthy donors. The PCR was carried out with 60 Vbeta primers and 13 Jbeta primers. Produced via immunoSEQ multiplex PCR; TCRdb's table is partial and in-frame only. The sample has approximately 150,000 clones; roughly three quarters are singletons. Sequences were obtained from PBMCs. All receptors come from a woman aged 45-59 years in good health and CMV-seropositive.

V is TRBV2 and J is TRBJ2-5; 10 bases match TRBD1. V was clipped by 8 bases and J by 5 bases; unmatched bases: 2. CDR1 and CDR2 (germline): SNHLY, FYNNEI. This CDR3 comprises 12 residues. In nucleotides, the CDR3 is TGTGCCAGCCGGACAGGGGGTGAGACCCAGTACTTC. As protein: CASRTGGETQYF.

The genes are TRBV18 and TRBJ1-1; D gene uncertain. Germline V gene data show CDR1 as KGHSH and CDR2 as LQKENI. V dropped 4 bases and J dropped 1 base, with 4 bases sitting between them. The CDR3 runs 12 residues. The CDR3 loop reads CASSLQNTEAFF. The CDR3 DNA reads as TGTGCCAGCTCACTCCAGAACACTGAAGCTTTCTTT.

This clone was seen just once. V gene TRBV11-1 combines with J gene TRBJ2-2, with D tentatively TRBD2 (7 bases). Trimming pared 5 bases from V and 7 bases from J, leaving 20 bases between. The CDR3 runs to 16 residues. Germline values: CDR1 SGHAT, CDR2 FQDESV (reference sequence). CDR3 region: CASSPEGGGLLGELFF. CDR3 DNA sequence: TGTGCCAGCAGCCCCGAGGGGGGGGGCCTTCTCGGGGAGCTGTTTTTT.

J is TRBJ2-7 and V is TRBV6-5, with D perhaps matching TRBD1 (5 bases). Trimming removed 11 bases from V and 4 bases from J, with 15 bases in between. This CDR3 is 12 amino acids long. The V gene's germline CDR1 is MNHEY and CDR2 SVGAGI. The CDR3 is CAGQGEDYEQYF. The CDR3 DNA reads as TGTGCCGGTCAGGGCGAAGATTACGAGCAGTACTTC.

This chain joins TRBV30 and TRBJ1-2; 11 bases line up with TRBD1. Looked up from germline, CDR1 is GTSNPN and CDR2 is SVGIG (reference sequence). V lost 2 bases, J lost 8 bases, and 7 bases stayed unmatched. The CDR3 is 14 amino acids. The CDR3 bases are TGTGCCTGGAGTCAGGACAGGGGGCGGGGGGGCTACACCTTC. Its translation is CAWSQDRGRGGYTF.

The CDR3 protein is CASSSGRASYEQYF. As DNA, the CDR3 is TGCGCCAGCAGCTCGGGGAGAGCTTCCTACGAGCAGTACTTC. The chain is built from TRBV5-1 and TRBJ2-7; weak D call: TRBD2 (5 bases). The germline V and J ends were trimmed by 3 bases and 1 base, with 11 bases remaining between them. Germline V CDR1 and CDR2: SGHRS, YFSETQ. The length of the CDR3 is 14 residues.

As to this clone: The limits of the CDR3 on the DNA are not certain, so only TCRdb's listed CDR3 is given. V gene TRBV6-5 combines with J gene TRBJ1-1; the table's TRBD1 call for D was not verified on the DNA. The CDR3 length is 15 residues, termini included. Germline V CDR1 and CDR2: MNHEY, SVGAGI. The CDR3 region is CASSTSRQGWTEAFF.

This clone was seen only a few times. The chain couples TRBV7-2 to TRBJ2-1, with 11 bases that match TRBD2. V trimming: 5 bases; J trimming: 0 bases; junction bases outside the gene matches: 3. In germline, CDR1 is SGHTA, CDR2 FQGNSA. The CDR3 covers 16 residues. This chain's CDR3 is CASSRGLAVSYNEQFF. CDR3 bases: TGTGCCAGCAGCCGGGGACTAGCGGTCTCCTACAATGAGCAGTTCTTC.

The CDR3 DNA sequence: TGCGCCAGCAGCTTGACCCCAGGGAGCAATCAGCCCCAGCATTTT. Amino acid sequence: CASSLTPGSNQPQHF. The V and J genes are TRBV5-1 and TRBJ1-5; D is possibly TRBD1 (5 bases). Germline V CDR1 and CDR2: SGHRS, YFSETQ. CDR3 length equals 15 residues. V gave up 1 base and J gave up 1 base, with 9 bases separating them.

The rearrangement links TRBV30 to TRBJ1-1; D call uncertain. The germline CDR1 and CDR2 sequences are GTSNPN and SVGIG (reference sequence). The CDR3 extends over 13 amino acids. The V and J ends lost 3 bases and 0 bases respectively, with 8 bases between them. CDR3 sequence reads: CAWRRALNTEAFF. The CDR3 nucleotides are TGTGCCTGGAGAAGAGCCTTGAACACTGAAGCTTTCTTT.

The table lists this clone with a few counts. The chain links TRBV25-1 to TRBJ1-5; D is unresolved. This CDR3 region has 14 residues. V lost 2 bases and J 0 bases, leaving 5 bases between the germline ends. Germline V gene sequence: CDR1 MGHDK, CDR2 SYGVNS. The CDR3 reads CASSEQYSNQPQHF. DNA of the CDR3: TGTGCCAGCAGTGAACAGTATAGCAATCAGCCCCAGCATTTT.

This chain uses TRBV4-1 with TRBJ1-1, with D unresolved. This CDR3 region has 13 residues. The germline CDR1 and CDR2 sequences are MGHRA and YSYEKL. Trimming took off 3 bases at V and 2 bases at J, with 7 bases between the two ends. In DNA, the CDR3 is TGCGCCAGCAGCCAGGGCACAAACACTGAAGCTTTCTTT. Its translation is CASSQGTNTEAFF.

J is TRBJ2-5 and V is TRBV10-3; 7 bases map to TRBD2. CDR3 size: 14 residues. Germline V gene sequence: CDR1 ENHRY, CDR2 SYGVKD. The ends lost 4 bases at V and 0 bases at J; junction bases unmatched: 2. The CDR3 DNA reads as TGTGCCATCAGTGGGACTAGTTACCAAGAGACCCAGTACTTC. This sequence encodes CAISGTSYQETQYF.

The table lists this clone with a few counts. The sample carries other DNA sequences with the same CDR3. This chain connects TRBV5-4 to TRBJ2-5, with D perhaps TRBD2 (6 bases). The CDR3 loop spans 13 amino acids. Germline lookup yields CDR1 SGHNT and CDR2 YYREEE (reference sequence). Between the trimmed V and J ends, which lost 0 bases and 4 bases, there was a span of 7 bases. CDR3 amino acids: CASSLAGGETQYF. The DNA for the CDR3 is TGTGCCAGCAGCTTGGCCGGGGGAGAGACCCAGTACTTC.

The DNA of the CDR3 is TGTGCCAGCAGCTTGCTACAGGGGAACTACGAGCAGTACTTC. Its translation is CASSLLQGNYEQYF. The chain employs TRBV5-5 and TRBJ2-7; TRBD1 matches 7 bases. With 1 base clipped from V and 3 bases from J, the junction kept 4 bases outside the gene matches. The CDR3 covers 14 residues. Germline-derived CDR1 and CDR2 are SGHKS and YYEKEE (reference sequence).

This chain connects TRBV21-1 to TRBJ2-3; the D segment call TRBD2 is taken from the table without a DNA check. TRBV21-1 is marked as a pseudogene. This CDR3 comprises 16 residues. Here the CDR3 reads CASSGGAGASTDTQYF. In DNA, the CDR3 is TGTGCCAGCAGCGGGGGGGCGGGGGCGAGCACAGATACGCAGTATTTT.

The chain is built from TRBV5-6 and TRBJ2-7; TRBD2 is a possible D gene (5 bases). Trimming shortened V by 1 base and J by 0 bases, and 17 bases separated the two germline ends. The germline V gene encodes CDR1 SGHDT and CDR2 YYEEEE. The CDR3 is 17 residues long. As DNA, the CDR3 is TGTGCCAGCAGCTTGCATAATAAACTAGGCTACTCCTACGAGCAGTACTTC. Translating gives CASSLHNKLGYSYEQYF. The full variable domain, rest sourced from reference TRBV5-6 and TRBJ2-7, is DAGVTQSPTHLIKTRGQQVTLRCSPKSGHDTVSWYQQALGQGPQFIFQYYEEEERQRGNFPDRFSGHQFPNYSSELNVNALLLGDSALYLCASSLHNKLGYSYEQYFGPGTRLTVT.

J is TRBJ1-2 and V is TRBV4-1; D is undetermined. CDR1 MGHRA and CDR2 YSYEKL come from the germline V gene. This CDR3 spans 15 amino acids. Trimming took 1 base from V and 5 from J, leaving 14 bases between them. The DNA of the CDR3 is TGCGCCAGCAGCCAAGTCGGGGAAGGATCTTATGGCTACACCTTC. Residues: CASSQVGEGSYGYTF.

V is TRBV5-4 and J is TRBJ2-4; 8 bases agree with TRBD2. Trimming cost V 3 bases and J 3 bases; bases outside gene matches: 5. The CDR3 sequence is 15 residues long. Germline assignment: CDR1 SGHNT and CDR2 YYREEE (reference sequence). This CDR3 is CASSSLTSDKNIQYF. For the CDR3, the DNA is TGTGCCAGCAGCTCTCTGACTAGCGACAAAAACATTCAGTACTTC.

This clone appeared a single time. The J gene is TRBJ2-3, the V gene TRBV19, with D possibly matching TRBD1 (5 bases). The germline V gene encodes CDR1 LNHDA and CDR2 SQIVND (reference sequence). Trimming pared 5 bases from V and 1 base from J, leaving 13 bases between. The CDR3 is made up of 15 amino acids. CDR3 in amino acids: CASSLRERGTDTQYF. CDR3 nucleotides: TGTGCCAGTAGTCTCAGGGAAAGGGGCACAGATACGCAGTATTTT.

J is TRBJ1-1 and V is TRBV10-3; the D is unclear. The V gene's germline CDR1 is ENHRY and CDR2 SYGVKD. Trimming removed 5 bases at V and 6 bases at J, with 19 bases between. The CDR3 contains 15 residues. The CDR3 sequence: CAISRDGITSAEAFF. The CDR3 bases are TGTGCCATCAGTCGAGATGGCATTACGAGCGCTGAAGCTTTCTTT.

V usage is TRBV11-2 and J usage is TRBJ1-5; D is unclear. The CDR3 length is 15 residues. CDR1 and CDR2 (germline): SGHAT, FQNNGV. V shed 1 base and J shed 2 bases, with 9 bases lying between them. CDR3 DNA: TGTGCCAGCAGCTTAGGGGCGTGGGGCAATCAGCCCCAGCATTTT. It specifies CASSLGAWGNQPQHF.